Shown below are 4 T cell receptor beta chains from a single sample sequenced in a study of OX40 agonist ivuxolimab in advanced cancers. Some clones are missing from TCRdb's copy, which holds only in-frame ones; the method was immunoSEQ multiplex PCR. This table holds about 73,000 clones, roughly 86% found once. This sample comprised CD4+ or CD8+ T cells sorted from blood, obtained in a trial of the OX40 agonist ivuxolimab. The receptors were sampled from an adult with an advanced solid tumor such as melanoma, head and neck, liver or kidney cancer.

In nucleotides, the CDR3 is TGTGCCATCAGTGATAGCAATCAGCCCCAGCATTTT. This encodes CAISDSNQPQHF. The chain carries TRBV10-3 and TRBJ1-5; D unclear. Between the trimmed V and J ends, which lost 3 bases and 0 bases, there was a span of 0 bases. The germline gives CDR1 ENHRY, CDR2 SYGVKD. The CDR3 contains 12 residues.

CDR3: CASSYSGTSGYEQYF. The CDR3 DNA is TGTGCCAGCAGTTACTCGGGGACTAGCGGATACGAGCAGTACTTC. This chain links TRBV6-5 with TRBJ2-7; 11 nucleotides line up with TRBD2. Germline V gene sequence: CDR1 MNHEY, CDR2 SVGAGI. V trimming: 0 bases; J trimming: 4 bases; junction bases outside the gene matches: 2. The CDR3 has 15 amino acids.

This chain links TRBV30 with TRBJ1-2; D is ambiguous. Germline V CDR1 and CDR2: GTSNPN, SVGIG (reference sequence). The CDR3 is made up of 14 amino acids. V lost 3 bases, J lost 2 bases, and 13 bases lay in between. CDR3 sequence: CAWSQLSANYGYTF. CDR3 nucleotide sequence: TGTGCCTGGAGCCAACTCTCGGCAAACTATGGCTACACCTTC.

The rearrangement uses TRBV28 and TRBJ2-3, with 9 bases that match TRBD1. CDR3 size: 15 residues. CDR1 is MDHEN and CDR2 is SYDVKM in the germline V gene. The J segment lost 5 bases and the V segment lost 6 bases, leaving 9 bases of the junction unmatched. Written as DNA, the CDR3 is TGTGCCAGCAGCTCTCCGGGACAGGGTAAAGATACGCAGTATTTT. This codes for CASSSPGQGKDTQYF. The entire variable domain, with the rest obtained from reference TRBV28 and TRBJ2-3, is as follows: DVKVTQSSRYLVKRTGEKVFLECVQDMDHENMFWYRQDPGLGLRLIYFSYDVKMKEKGDIPEGYSVSREKKERFSLILESASTNQTSMYLCASSSPGQGKDTQYFGPGTRLTVL.